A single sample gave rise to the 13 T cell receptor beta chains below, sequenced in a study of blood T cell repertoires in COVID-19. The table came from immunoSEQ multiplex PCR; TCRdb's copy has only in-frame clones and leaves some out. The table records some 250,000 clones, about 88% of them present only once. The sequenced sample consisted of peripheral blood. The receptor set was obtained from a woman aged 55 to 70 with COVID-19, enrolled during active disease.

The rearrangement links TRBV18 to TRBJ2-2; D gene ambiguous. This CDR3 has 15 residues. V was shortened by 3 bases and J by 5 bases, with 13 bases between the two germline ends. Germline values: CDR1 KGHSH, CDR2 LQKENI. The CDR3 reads CASSPSLVETGELFF. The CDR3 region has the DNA TGTGCCAGCTCACCGAGTCTGGTTGAAACCGGGGAGCTGTTTTTT.

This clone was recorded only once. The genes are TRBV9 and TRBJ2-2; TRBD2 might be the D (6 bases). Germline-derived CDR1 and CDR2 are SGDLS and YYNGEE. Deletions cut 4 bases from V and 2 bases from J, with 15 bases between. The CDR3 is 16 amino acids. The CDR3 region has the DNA TGTGCCAGCAGCCCTTTAGCGGTTATAAACACCGGGGAGCTGTTTTTT. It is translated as CASSPLAVINTGELFF.

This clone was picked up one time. CDR3 DNA: TGTGCCAGCAGCTTAGAGTGGGGGGTGGGACTAGCGGGCTCTGGTGAGCAGTTCTTC. Its translation: CASSLEWGVGLAGSGEQFF. V usage is TRBV7-9 and J usage is TRBJ2-1; TRBD2 matches at 12 bases. In germline, CDR1 is SEHNR, CDR2 FQNEAQ (reference sequence). Trimming at V came to 1 base and at J to 9 bases, leaving 16 bases not matched to a gene. CDR3 length: 19 residues.

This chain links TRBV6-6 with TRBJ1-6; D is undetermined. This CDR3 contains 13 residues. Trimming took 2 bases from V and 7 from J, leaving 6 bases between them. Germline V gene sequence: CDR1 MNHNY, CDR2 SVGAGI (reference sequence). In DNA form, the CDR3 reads TGTGCCAGCAGTTACGGGGAGAATTCACCCCTCCACTTT. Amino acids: CASSYGENSPLHF.

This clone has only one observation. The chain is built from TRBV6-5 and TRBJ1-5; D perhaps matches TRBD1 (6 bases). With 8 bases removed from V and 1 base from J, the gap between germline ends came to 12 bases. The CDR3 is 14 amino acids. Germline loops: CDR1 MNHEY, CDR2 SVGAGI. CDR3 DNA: TGTGCCAGCTCCGGACAGACGAGCAATCAGCCCCAGCATTTT. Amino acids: CASSGQTSNQPQHF.

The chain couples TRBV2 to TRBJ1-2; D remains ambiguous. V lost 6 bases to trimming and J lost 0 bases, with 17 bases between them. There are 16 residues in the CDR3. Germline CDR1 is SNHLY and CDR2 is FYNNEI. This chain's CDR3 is CASSSLQVSANYGYTF. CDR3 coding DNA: TGTGCCAGCAGCTCCCTGCAGGTATCCGCTAACTATGGCTACACCTTC.

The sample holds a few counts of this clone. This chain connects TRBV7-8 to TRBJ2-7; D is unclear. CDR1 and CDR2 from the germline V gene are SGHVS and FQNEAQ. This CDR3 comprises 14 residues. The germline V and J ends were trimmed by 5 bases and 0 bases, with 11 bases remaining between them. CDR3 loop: CASSPGRLSYEQYF. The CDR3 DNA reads TGTGCCAGCAGCCCAGGTCGCCTCTCCTACGAGCAGTACTTC. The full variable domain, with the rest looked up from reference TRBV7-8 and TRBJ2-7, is GAGVSQSPRYKVAKRGQDVALRCDPISGHVSLFWYQQALGQGPEFLTYFQNEAQLDKSGLPSDRFFAERPEGSVSTLKIQRTQQEDSAVYLCASSPGRLSYEQYFGPGTRLTVT.

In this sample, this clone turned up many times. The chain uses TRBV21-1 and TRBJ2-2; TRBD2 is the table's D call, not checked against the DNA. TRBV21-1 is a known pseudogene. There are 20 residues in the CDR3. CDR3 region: CASSKEGPTSGRNGTGELFF. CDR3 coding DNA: TGTGCCAGCAGCAAAGAAGGCCCGACTAGCGGGAGGAACGGCACCGGGGAGCTGTTTTTT.

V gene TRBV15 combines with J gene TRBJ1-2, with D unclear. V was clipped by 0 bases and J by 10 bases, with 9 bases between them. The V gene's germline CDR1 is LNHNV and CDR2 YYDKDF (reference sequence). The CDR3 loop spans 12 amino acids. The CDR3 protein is CATSRDRTFYTF. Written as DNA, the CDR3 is TGTGCCACCAGCAGAGATAGGACTTTCTACACCTTC.

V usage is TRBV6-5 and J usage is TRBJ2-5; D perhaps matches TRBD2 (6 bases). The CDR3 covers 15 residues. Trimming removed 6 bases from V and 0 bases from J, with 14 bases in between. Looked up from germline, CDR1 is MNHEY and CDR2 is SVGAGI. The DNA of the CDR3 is TGTGCCAGCAGACTAGCAGGGATGTACCAAGAGACCCAGTACTTC. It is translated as CASRLAGMYQETQYF.

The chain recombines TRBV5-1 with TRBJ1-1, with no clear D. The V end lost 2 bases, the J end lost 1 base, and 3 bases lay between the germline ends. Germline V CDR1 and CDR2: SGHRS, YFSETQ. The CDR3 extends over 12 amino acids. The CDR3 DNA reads TGCGCCAGCAGCTTCGGGAACACTGAAGCTTTCTTT. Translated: CASSFGNTEAFF.

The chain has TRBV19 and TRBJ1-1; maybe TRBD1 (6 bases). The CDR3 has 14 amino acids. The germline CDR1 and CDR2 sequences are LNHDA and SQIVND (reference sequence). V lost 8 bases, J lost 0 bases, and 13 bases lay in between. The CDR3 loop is CASGGPRMNTEAFF. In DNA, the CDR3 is TGTGCCAGTGGGGGCCCGAGGATGAACACTGAAGCTTTCTTT.

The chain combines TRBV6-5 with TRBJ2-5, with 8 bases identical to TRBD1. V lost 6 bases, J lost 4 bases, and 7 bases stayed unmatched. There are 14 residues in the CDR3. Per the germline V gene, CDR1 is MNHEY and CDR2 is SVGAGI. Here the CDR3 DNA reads TGTGCCAGCAGATGGACAGGGTATGGAGAGACCCAGTACTTC. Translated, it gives CASRWTGYGETQYF.